The clone carrying this TCR beta chain was detected many times. Its antigen is not known. Trimming cost V 3 bases and J 2 bases, with 6 bases left between them. Germline V gene data show CDR1 as SGHTA and CDR2 as FQGNSA. CDR3 size: 13 residues. This sample stems from a study of T cell repertoires in cytomegalovirus infection. Across the whole study: Evidence of both CMV infection and a matching HLA type came from public TCR beta signatures.

Study-wide findings and caveats: In two of eight donors, the top clonotype was HLA-C-restricted CMV-specific. Cumulative public TCR beta family frequency identified carriers of CMV plus the relevant HLA.

Each CDR3 protein is one row after TCRdb ran MiXCR on the reads. The table records about 530,000 distinct CDR3 sequences, about 25% of them present only once. Input material: PBMCs. The chain recombines TRBV7-2 with TRBJ2-3; no reliable D call. The clonotype comes from a human donor in good health (CMV status not recorded). Some clones in this sample may be carry-over from other donors' samples. The CDR3 DNA sequence: TGTGCCAGCAGCTTTAAATACACAGATACGCAGTATTTT. It codes for CASSFKYTDTQYF.